These 3 T cell receptor beta chains originate from one sample sequenced in a study of patients and donors after allogeneic stem cell transplantation. One entry per CDR3 protein, called by TCRdb with MiXCR from the RT-PCR reads. This sample has roughly 940,000 distinct CDR3 sequences; roughly 18% occur once, and the top ten carry around 6%. The sample taken for sequencing was blood, either unsorted or a sorted T cell fraction (not recorded which). Receptors originate from a human donor who was either an allogeneic HSCT recipient or a stem cell or donor lymphocyte infusion donor (not recorded which). It is not recorded whose cells these are; they may come from a transplant donor.

The CDR3 loop reads CASSFMKEFYYGYTF. CDR3 sequence (DNA): TGTGCCAGCAGTTTCATGAAGGAATTTTACTATGGCTACACCTTC. The chain has TRBV12-3 or TRBV12-4 and TRBJ1-2; D is undetermined. This CDR3 has 15 residues. Between the trimmed V and J ends, which lost 3 bases and 3 bases, there was a span of 14 bases.

The rearrangement uses TRBV7-8 and TRBJ2-7, with no clear D. V dropped 5 bases and J dropped 4 bases, with 18 bases sitting between them. Germline V CDR1 and CDR2: SGHVS, FQNEAQ. The length of the CDR3 is 15 residues. CDR3 nucleotides: TGTGCCAGCAGCAGCATCTATCGAACGGGTTACGAGCAGTACTTC. Its translation is CASSSIYRTGYEQYF.

The chain employs TRBV4-1 and TRBJ2-2, with 11 positions matching TRBD1. The CDR3 has 17 residues. Germline V gene lookup returns CDR1 MGHRA and CDR2 YSYEKL. V trimming: 5 bases; J trimming: 5 bases; junction bases outside the gene matches: 10. In DNA form, the CDR3 reads TGCGCCAGCAGCACAGGGACAGGGGGAAGACGGACCGGGGAGCTGTTTTTT. This sequence encodes CASSTGTGGRRTGELFF.